The rows below give T cell receptor beta chains drawn from one sample of a study of T-cell memory formation after mild COVID-19. TCRdb reprocessed the 5' RACE reads with MiXCR, giving one entry per CDR3 protein. The sample contains 98,000 or so distinct CDR3 sequences, 15% to 20% of which appear only once. Sequenced: PBMCs or a T cell subset sorted from them (not recorded which). These receptors all stem from a man younger than 35 who had mild COVID-19 (a few samples of this study predate the infection). Cell type and time point are not known. Each CDR3 is given with its conserved first and last residue. The D gene is left open where the match is weak. Some rows mark clone size as missing; the rest say once, few, many or name a class of expanded clone.

V gene	D gene	clone size	J gene	CDR3 DNA	CDR3 protein
TRBV7-6	TRBD2	few	TRBJ2-5	TGTGCCAGCAGCTTAGTAGCGGGGGCGTCAGAGACCCAGTACTTC	CASSLVAGASETQYF
TRBV24-1	TRBD2	few	TRBJ2-3	TGTGCCACCAGTGGGCTAGCGGGAGGGACAGATACGCAGTATTTT	CATSGLAGGTDTQYF
TRBV12-3/TRBV12-4	-	-	TRBJ1-5	TGTGCCAGCAGCCATGACGTTCAGGCTAGCAATCAGCCCCAGCATTTT	CASSHDVQASNQPQHF
TRBV12-3/TRBV12-4	-	few	TRBJ1-5	TGTGCCAGCACTCAGGCAAATAGCAATCAGCCCCAGCATTTT	CASTQANSNQPQHF
TRBV24-1	TRBD2	many	TRBJ2-3	TGTGCCACCAGTGATTTGAAGCGGGGGGGTGAAGATACGCAGTATTTT	CATSDLKRGGEDTQYF
TRBV7-2	-	-	TRBJ1-6	TGTGCCAGCAGCTTATCAGTGGGGGCAGGGATCTATAATTCACCCCTCCACTTT	CASSLSVGAGIYNSPLHF
TRBV4-1	TRBD1	few	TRBJ2-1	TGCGCCAGCAGCCAAAGACAGGGGGTTTATGAGCAGTTCTTC	CASSQRQGVYEQFF
TRBV4-3	TRBD1	-	TRBJ2-7	TGCGCCAGCAGCCTAAGACAGGGGGCTTACGAGCAGTACTTC	CASSLRQGAYEQYF
TRBV5-1	TRBD2	-	TRBJ2-5	TGCGCCAGCAGCTCGCTAGCGGGGGGGACCCAAGAGACCCAGTACTTC	CASSSLAGGTQETQYF
TRBV4-3	-	few	TRBJ2-1	TGCGCCAGCAGCCAAGATCCGGGACACATTAATGAGCAGTTCTTC	CASSQDPGHINEQFF
TRBV5-4	TRBD2	-	TRBJ2-3	TGTGCCAGCAGCCCTTTATCTAGCGGAAGCACAGATACGCAGTATTTT	CASSPLSSGSTDTQYF
TRBV3-1	TRBD2	-	TRBJ2-7	TGTGCCAGCAGCCGACGACTAGCGGGGAGCGAGCAGTACTTC	CASSRRLAGSEQYF
TRBV12-3/TRBV12-4	-	few	TRBJ2-1	TGTGCCAGCAGTGCCCTCGAGGGGATTGCCTACAATGAGCAGTTCTTC	CASSALEGIAYNEQFF
TRBV10-3	-	-	TRBJ1-6	TGTGCCATCAGTGTCTCGCGTTCACCCCTCCACTTT	CAISVSRSPLHF
TRBV5-1	-	many	TRBJ2-7	TGCGCCAGCAGTCTCCCGGACTCCCTCTACGAGCAGTACTTC	CASSLPDSLYEQYF
TRBV5-1	-	few	TRBJ1-3	TGCGCCAGCAGCTTGGGGGACTCTGGAAACACCATATATTTT	CASSLGDSGNTIYF
TRBV4-1	-	many	TRBJ2-1	TGCGCCAGCAGCCAAGAGGCCCGTGAGCAGTTCTTC	CASSQEAREQFF
TRBV4-3	-	-	TRBJ2-1	TGCGCCAGCAGCCAAGTGCTGAGCAGGGGAGGACCCTACAATGAGCAGTTCTTC	CASSQVLSRGGPYNEQFF
TRBV6-1	TRBD1	-	TRBJ1-2	TGTGCCAGCAGTGAACTGTGGGGACAGGGAAGTGGCTACACCTTC	CASSELWGQGSGYTF
TRBV21-1	-	few	TRBJ2-3	TGTGCCAGCAGCAAAGATTCGTGGGGGTCTAGCACAGATACGCAGTATTTT	CASSKDSWGSSTDTQYF
TRBV5-1	-	-	TRBJ2-5	TGCGCCAGCACCAGGGGCAGGGGGACTACGGTATCGGAGACCCAGTACTTC	CASTRGRGTTVSETQYF
TRBV6-6	-	many	TRBJ2-5	TGTGCCAGCAGTAAAAGCCACGAAGGGACCCAGTACTTC	CASSKSHEGTQYF
TRBV7-6	TRBD1	few	TRBJ2-5	TGTGCCAGCAGCTTAGGGGGGACAGCCCAAGAGACCCAGTACTTC	CASSLGGTAQETQYF
TRBV3-1	-	few	TRBJ2-2	TGTGCCAGCAGCCCAAGGACAGCATTCACCGGGGAGCTGTTTTTT	CASSPRTAFTGELFF
TRBV30	-	-	TRBJ1-2	TGTGCCTGGAGTGAGGGACACCGAGCGTATGGCTACACCTTC	CAWSEGHRAYGYTF
TRBV4-3	-	-	TRBJ2-1	TGCGCCAGCAGCCAAGGGACTAATGGAGTATCGATCTTC	CASSQGTNGVSIF
TRBV20-1	-	many	TRBJ2-4	TGCAGTACCCCTCCAGGCATAGCCAAAAACATTCAGTACTTC	CSTPPGIAKNIQYF
TRBV7-2	TRBD2	few	TRBJ2-1	TGTGCCAGCAGCCTCCGAGTCGGGGCGGGGGGGCCCAATGAGCAGTTCTTC	CASSLRVGAGGPNEQFF
TRBV18	-	few	TRBJ1-6	TGTGCCAGCTCACCGGGGGCCGCCCATTCACCCCTCCACTTT	CASSPGAAHSPLHF
TRBV7-6	TRBD1	-	TRBJ2-1	TGTGCCAGCAGCCGACAGGGCGGGTACAATGAGCAGTTCTTC	CASSRQGGYNEQFF
TRBV7-3	-	few	TRBJ2-1	TGTGCCAGCAGTTCACAGGGCTATGAGCAGTTCTTC	CASSSQGYEQFF
TRBV13	-	-	TRBJ1-6	TGTGCCAGCAGAACGGGAAGCTCCTATAATTCACCCCTCCACTTT	CASRTGSSYNSPLHF
TRBV5-6	-	few	TRBJ2-1	TGTGCCAGCTGTGGGCAGGGGAGCAATGAGCAGTTCTTC	CASCGQGSNEQFF
TRBV12-5	-	many	TRBJ2-3	TGTGCTAGTGGTCCCGGGACTGCCAACCTCGGTACGCAGTATTTT	CASGPGTANLGTQYF
TRBV7-9	TRBD2	-	TRBJ2-7	TGTGCCGCCGGAGGGACTAGCGGGGGAGGCGACGAGCAGTACTTC	CAAGGTSGGGDEQYF
TRBV6-5	-	-	TRBJ2-7	TGTGCCAGCAGTTACGGCAGCGGAAGCTCCTACGAGCAGTACTTC	CASSYGSGSSYEQYF
TRBV12-3/TRBV12-4	-	many	TRBJ2-3	TGTGCCAGCAGCACAGGGCAAGATACGCAGTATTTT	CASSTGQDTQYF
TRBV5-1	-	-	TRBJ2-3	TGCGCCAGCAGCTTGGCGGTTACATACGATACGCAGTATTTT	CASSLAVTYDTQYF
TRBV6-5	-	few	TRBJ2-7	TGTGCCAGCAGTTGGGACGGAAGCTCCTACGAGCAGTACTTC	CASSWDGSSYEQYF
TRBV6-5	TRBD2	few	TRBJ2-1	TGTGCCAGCAGTTCGTCAGGGACTAGCTATGAGCAGTTCTTC	CASSSSGTSYEQFF